This T cell receptor beta chain was documented in a study of T cells expressing NK-cell markers. Overall study: Among eight sequenced donors, seven carried HCMV seropositivity while one was seronegative.

For this clonotype: The antigen remains undetermined.

General observations from the study: The leading position in the CD3+CD56-NKG2C+ fraction of a handful of donors also went to these clonotypes. Expanded NKG2C+ T cell clones had unclear HCMV specificity.

It was by 5'RACE template switching with UMIs that TCR beta cDNA was made. Reanalyzing the 5' RACE reads, TCRdb keeps one entry per CDR3 protein, without DNA. The sample includes about half a million distinct CDR3 sequences. Germline CDR1 is SGHRS and CDR2 is YFSETQ. The CDR3 spans 12 residues. This receptor was obtained from a woman aged 50 to 60 in good health. The chain links TRBV5-1 to TRBJ2-7. The sequenced material came from blood T cells: a sorted CD56 or NKG2C T cell subset, CD4+ or CD8+ T cells, or bulk PBMC T cells (not recorded which). The CDR3 is CASRGYSYEQYF.